The 30 T cell receptor beta chains presented below share a single source sample, sequenced in a study of T-cell memory formation after mild COVID-19. A single record per CDR3 protein comes from TCRdb applying MiXCR to the 5' RACE reads. Among 250,000 to 300,000 distinct CDR3 sequences listed, 15% to 20% were seen once. The sample consisted of PBMCs or a T cell subset sorted from them (not recorded which). The receptor source for this set is a man aged 18-30 years who had mild COVID-19 (a few samples of this study predate the infection). Cell type and time point are not known.

This rearrangement joins TRBV29-1 to TRBJ2-7, with 7 bases matching TRBD2. The V gene's germline CDR1 is SQVTM and CDR2 ANQGSEA. CDR3 size: 15 residues. The V and J ends lost 2 bases and 0 bases, in that order; junction bases with no gene match: 7. The CDR3 is CSVETSGESSYEQYF. The CDR3, as DNA: TGCAGCGTTGAAACAAGCGGGGAGAGCTCCTACGAGCAGTACTTC.

This clonotype turned up a few times. The limits of the CDR3 on the DNA are not certain, so only TCRdb's listed CDR3 is given. The chain is built from TRBV7-3 and TRBJ2-2. The germline V gene encodes CDR1 SGHTA and CDR2 FQGTGA. The CDR3 contains 11 residues when both ends are counted. The CDR3 protein is CASSLRGAVFF.

This clonotype has only a few counts. The V and J genes are TRBV12-3 or TRBV12-4 and TRBJ1-5; D not resolved. Trimming took 3 bases from V and 6 from J, leaving 9 bases between them. CDR3 size: 13 residues. DNA for the CDR3: TGTGCCAGCAGTTTGGGTATGGGTCAGCCCCAGCATTTT. Translating it yields CASSLGMGQPQHF.

In its sample, this clonotype was seen a few times. V and J are TRBV12-3 or TRBV12-4 and TRBJ1-4; D not certain. The CDR3 extends over 17 amino acids. The V end was cut by 2 bases, the J end by 4 bases, with 17 bases between. The CDR3 region is CASSLNLHRAFNEKLFF. CDR3 sequence (DNA): TGTGCCAGCAGTTTAAACCTCCACCGGGCTTTTAATGAAAAACTGTTTTTT.

This clonotype was counted a few times. The rearrangement links TRBV5-1 to TRBJ1-2; D gene unclear. This CDR3 has 15 amino acids. In germline, CDR1 is SGHRS, CDR2 YFSETQ. V dropped 0 bases and J dropped 1 base, with 10 bases sitting between them. DNA of the CDR3: TGCGCCAGCAGCTTGGCTCCACAGCTTAACTATGGCTACACCTTC. The encoded protein is CASSLAPQLNYGYTF.

The chain couples TRBV10-3 to TRBJ2-5; 8 bases map to TRBD1. V was clipped by 8 bases and J by 2 bases; unmatched bases: 7. The length of the CDR3 is 14 residues. The V gene's germline CDR1 is ENHRY and CDR2 SYGVKD. The CDR3 sequence is CAIGDRTQQETQYF. CDR3 in DNA: TGTGCCATCGGGGACAGGACGCAACAAGAGACCCAGTACTTC.

CDR3 loop: CASSPLTGFGPGELFF. CDR3 nucleotide sequence: TGTGCCAGCAGCCCCCTTACGGGGTTTGGACCCGGGGAGCTGTTTTTT. The chain couples TRBV6-2 or TRBV6-3 to TRBJ2-2; the D gene is possibly TRBD2 (5 bases). The length of the CDR3 is 16 residues. The V gene lost 6 bases and the J gene lost 6 bases, with 20 bases spanning the gap. Germline assignment: CDR1 MNHEY and CDR2 SVGEGT.

The chain joins TRBV28 to TRBJ2-1, with D perhaps assigned TRBD1 or TRBD2 (5 bases each). This CDR3 is 13 amino acids long. Trimming left V 3 bases short and J 9 bases short, with 12 bases between. Germline CDR1 and CDR2: MDHEN and SYDVKM. CDR3 loop: CASSFPGQVEQFF. As DNA, the CDR3 is TGTGCCAGCAGTTTCCCGGGGCAGGTTGAGCAGTTCTTC.

This clonotype was seen only a few times. The gene calls are TRBV24-1 and TRBJ2-5; D is uncertain. V was trimmed by 4 bases and J by 4 bases, leaving 9 bases between them. CDR3 length: 13 residues. Germline V CDR1 and CDR2: KGHDR, SFDVKD. The CDR3 bases are TGTGCCACCAGTGACCCACCGCTAGAGACCCAGTACTTC. This encodes CATSDPPLETQYF.

This clonotype was counted only a few times. CDR3 loop: CASSPGQDKNIQYF. The CDR3, as DNA: TGTGCCAGCAGTCCCGGGCAGGACAAAAACATTCAGTACTTC. This rearrangement joins TRBV6-6 to TRBJ2-4; no clear D gene. The CDR3 has 14 amino acids. V lost 5 bases and J 3 bases, leaving 11 bases between the germline ends. Germline CDR1 reads MNHNY; CDR2 reads SVGAGI (reference sequence).

This clonotype came up a few times. The chain carries TRBV4-3 and TRBJ1-4, with TRBD1 matching 8 bases. With 1 base clipped from V and 10 bases from J, the junction kept 8 bases outside the gene matches. Germline V gene sequence: CDR1 LGHNA, CDR2 YSLEER. The CDR3 contains 15 residues. CDR3 loop: CASSQVAGTGRKLFF. The CDR3 DNA reads as TGCGCCAGCAGCCAAGTAGCCGGGACAGGACGAAAACTGTTTTTT.

This clonotype has a handful of counts. The chain couples TRBV7-9 to TRBJ2-1, with D perhaps given as TRBD1 or TRBD2 (5 bases each). Germline V CDR1 and CDR2: SEHNR, FQNEAQ (reference sequence). Trimming cost V 0 bases and J 9 bases, with 9 bases left between them. The CDR3 covers 13 residues. The CDR3 region is CASSLAAGGEQFF. CDR3 nucleotide sequence: TGTGCCAGCAGCTTAGCGGCTGGGGGTGAGCAGTTCTTC.

The CDR3 nucleotides are TGTGCCACCAGCAGGGAGGGTGATGAAAAACTGTTTTTT. Amino acid sequence: CATSREGDEKLFF. This chain joins TRBV15 and TRBJ1-4; no reliable D call. Trimming took off 3 bases at V and 6 bases at J, with 8 bases between the two ends. Looked up from germline, CDR1 is LNHNV and CDR2 is YYDKDF (reference sequence). The CDR3 extends over 13 amino acids.

There are a few counts of this clonotype. J is TRBJ1-2 and V is TRBV28; 11 bases line up with TRBD1. The germline V gene encodes CDR1 MDHEN and CDR2 SYDVKM. The length of the CDR3 is 14 residues. V dropped 8 bases and J dropped 8; count of bases not matched to a gene: 10. In DNA form, the CDR3 reads TGTGCCAGCGGCAACGGACAGGGGGCGTCGGGCTACACCTTC. Translated: CASGNGQGASGYTF.

The table lists this clonotype with many counts. The CDR3 spells CSVEVRENQPQHF. The CDR3 bases are TGCAGCGTTGAGGTCAGGGAGAACCAGCCCCAGCATTTT. The chain is built from TRBV29-1 and TRBJ1-5, with a possible D match to TRBD1 (5 bases). Per germline, CDR1 SQVTM and CDR2 ANQGSEA. Trimming cost V 3 bases and J 7 bases, with 13 bases left between them. CDR3 length: 13 amino acids.

The chain joins TRBV6-1 to TRBJ1-1; TRBD1 matches at 7 bases. The CDR3 is 15 amino acids. The V segment lost 7 bases and the J segment 2 bases; nucleotides outside the gene matches: 10. Germline V CDR1 and CDR2: MNHNS, SASEGT. The CDR3 region is CASTTGSGGNTEAFF. As DNA, the CDR3 is TGTGCCAGCACCACGGGGTCAGGGGGAAACACTGAAGCTTTCTTT.

The chain couples TRBV3-1 to TRBJ2-5; D not certain. The CDR3 length is 13 residues. Germline V gene lookup returns CDR1 LGHDT and CDR2 YNNKEL (reference sequence). V lost 0 bases and J 10 bases, leaving 12 bases between the germline ends. The CDR3 here is CASSQDSPTYQYF. DNA of the CDR3: TGTGCCAGCAGCCAAGATAGTCCGACTTACCAGTACTTC.

This clonotype came up a few times. The rearrangement uses TRBV7-2 and TRBJ1-2; D is uncertain. This CDR3 is built from 13 residues. The germline CDR1 and CDR2 sequences are SGHTA and FQGNSA. V gave up 1 base and J gave up 7 bases, with 10 bases separating them. The CDR3 bases are TGTGCCAGCAGCTTAGACTCCGGGCGTGGCTACACCTTC. This sequence encodes CASSLDSGRGYTF.

CDR3 DNA sequence: TGTGCCAGCAGTTTCGGCGGCACCCCTTCACCCCTCCACTTT. This codes for CASSFGGTPSPLHF. The chain uses TRBV12-3 or TRBV12-4 and TRBJ1-6; D gene unclear. The CDR3 is made up of 14 amino acids. V was shortened by 3 bases and J by 9 bases, with 12 bases between the two germline ends.

The rearrangement uses TRBV7-3 and TRBJ2-1, with D maybe TRBD2 (6 bases). The ends were cut back, 3 bases at V and 10 bases at J, with 16 bases in the middle. The CDR3 extends over 14 amino acids. Germline V gene sequence: CDR1 SGHTA, CDR2 FQGTGA. CDR3 loop: CASSFRDGGGEQFF. DNA of the CDR3: TGTGCCAGCAGCTTCCGCGACGGAGGAGGGGAGCAGTTCTTC.

The chain is built from TRBV9 and TRBJ2-5, with 10 bases matching TRBD1. This CDR3 has 16 residues. V dropped 0 bases and J dropped 6; count of bases not matched to a gene: 8. Germline assignment: CDR1 SGDLS and CDR2 YYNGEE. The CDR3 region is CASSVAETGGRKTQYF. The CDR3 DNA sequence: TGTGCCAGCAGCGTAGCGGAGACAGGGGGCAGGAAGACCCAGTACTTC.

This clonotype occurred many times. The chain combines TRBV6-1 with TRBJ2-1, with 15 bases identical to TRBD2. CDR3 size: 17 residues. V gave up 6 bases and J gave up 0 bases; unmatched junction bases: 3. Germline loops: CDR1 MNHNS, CDR2 SASEGT. The CDR3 nucleotides read TGTGCCAGCAGAGGACTAGCGGGGGGGAGCTCCTACAATGAGCAGTTCTTC. Protein sequence: CASRGLAGGSSYNEQFF.

This chain links TRBV4-1 with TRBJ1-1, with a tentative D call TRBD1 (5 bases). CDR3 size: 16 residues. Germline loops: CDR1 MGHRA, CDR2 YSYEKL. V was pared by 3 bases and J by 4 bases, with 18 bases between. The chain's CDR3 is CASSQAGGLGFTEAFF. CDR3 bases: TGCGCCAGCAGCCAGGCGGGGGGACTGGGGTTCACTGAAGCTTTCTTT.

The chain recombines TRBV6-6 with TRBJ1-6, with D uncertain. CDR1 is MNHNY and CDR2 is SVGAGI in the germline V gene (reference sequence). The V gene lost 8 bases and the J gene lost 11 bases, with 25 bases spanning the gap. The CDR3 runs 16 residues. The CDR3 coding sequence is TGTGCCAGCTACTATGGCCCTGGCGAGGGAGGGCCACCCCTCCACTTT. This translates into CASYYGPGEGGPPLHF.

V is TRBV4-3 and J is TRBJ2-2; D is undetermined. CDR1 is LGHNA, CDR2 YSLEER, per germline. CDR3 length equals 17 residues. The V gene lost 1 base and the J gene lost 1 base, with 13 bases spanning the gap. The CDR3 spells CASSQVPLTGNTGELFF. CDR3 DNA sequence: TGCGCCAGCAGCCAAGTCCCTCTAACGGGGAACACCGGGGAGCTGTTTTTT.

This clonotype was observed a few times. The V gene is TRBV29-1, the J gene TRBJ1-2; unclear D gene. The V end lost 6 bases, the J end lost 0 bases, and 11 bases lay between the germline ends. This CDR3 has 13 amino acids. Germline V gene lookup returns CDR1 SQVTM and CDR2 ANQGSEA. The CDR3 DNA is TGCAGCGTGGAGCCCGGGGCTAACTATGGCTACACCTTC. Its translation is CSVEPGANYGYTF.

This clonotype has more than one count but fewer than ten. The chain combines TRBV12-5 with TRBJ2-2; no firm D call. The CDR3 extends over 11 amino acids. The germline gives CDR1 LGHNT, CDR2 FRNRAP. V lost 7 bases and J lost 2, with 2 bases in between. The CDR3 here is CASENTGELFF. CDR3 coding DNA: TGTGCTAGTGAAAACACCGGGGAGCTGTTTTTT.

This clonotype was found a few times. This chain joins TRBV4-1 and TRBJ2-2, with 7 bases aligning to TRBD1. J gave up 2 bases and V 4 bases, and 13 bases lay outside the gene matches. Germline CDR1 is MGHRA and CDR2 is YSYEKL. The CDR3 extends over 18 amino acids. CDR3 coding DNA: TGCGCCAGCAGCCCATGGAGTCTAACAGGGGTAAACACCGGGGAGCTGTTTTTT. Translating gives CASSPWSLTGVNTGELFF.

This chain links TRBV5-1 with TRBJ1-1, with TRBD1 matching 7 bases. Trimming at V came to 4 bases and at J to 0 bases, leaving 18 bases not matched to a gene. Germline V gives CDR1 SGHRS, CDR2 YFSETQ. This CDR3 is 19 amino acids long. DNA of the CDR3: TGCGCCAGCAGCCCCAGGGGGATCGGCGTCAGGGCGATGAACACTGAAGCTTTCTTT. Residues: CASSPRGIGVRAMNTEAFF.

This clonotype was observed a few times. V is TRBV6-1 and J is TRBJ2-7, with D unresolved. This CDR3 contains 11 residues. Looked up from germline, CDR1 is MNHNS and CDR2 is SASEGT. Trimming removed 1 base at V and 6 bases at J, with 4 bases between. In DNA, the CDR3 is TGTGCCAGCAGTGAAGAAGGCGAGCAGTACTTC. Protein sequence: CASSEEGEQYF.